These 5 T cell receptor beta chains were all obtained from the same sample, sequenced in a study of cytomegalovirus exposure and HLA in healthy donors. This PCR relied on a set of 60 Vbeta primers and 13 Jbeta primers. Assay used: immunoSEQ multiplex PCR; TCRdb lists only in-frame clones, some missing. The sample holds 200,000 or so clones. Material: PBMCs. The receptors here all came from a girl aged 2 to 9 in good health and CMV-seropositive.

The genes are TRBV4-1 and TRBJ2-1, with 9 bases fitting TRBD2. Germline trimming cut 3 bases from V and 10 bases from J; bases unmatched to any gene: 7. CDR3 length: 14 residues. The germline CDR1 and CDR2 sequences are MGHRA and YSYEKL. Written as DNA, the CDR3 is TGCGCCAGCAGCCATCCCCGGACTAGCGACGAGCAGTTCTTC. Protein sequence: CASSHPRTSDEQFF.

This chain joins TRBV29-1 and TRBJ2-3; 11 bases align to TRBD2. CDR1 and CDR2 from the germline V gene are SQVTM and ANQGSEA. This CDR3 is built from 14 residues. The ends lost 6 bases at V and 6 bases at J; junction bases unmatched: 8. CDR3 in DNA: TGCAGCGTAGCACTAGCGGGAGATGGGGATACGCAGTATTTT. Protein: CSVALAGDGDTQYF.

The V and J genes are TRBV7-8 and TRBJ2-1; D ambiguous. The CDR3 consists of 16 residues. Germline V gene data show CDR1 as SGHVS and CDR2 as FQNEAQ. Trimming stripped 3 bases from V and 0 bases from J, with 12 bases between. The CDR3 DNA reads TGTGCCAGCAGCTTTTTCACAAACCCCTCCTACAATGAGCAGTTCTTC. This translates into CASSFFTNPSYNEQFF.

The chain links TRBV9 to TRBJ1-1; TRBD1 agrees at 9 bases. This CDR3 contains 15 residues. Germline V gene data show CDR1 as SGDLS and CDR2 as YYNGEE. V trimming: 3 bases; J trimming: 4 bases; junction bases outside the gene matches: 7. The CDR3 loop reads CASSEETGGVTEAFF. For the CDR3, the DNA is TGTGCCAGCAGCGAAGAGACAGGGGGAGTCACTGAAGCTTTCTTT.

The chain is built from TRBV27 and TRBJ2-6; weak D call: TRBD2 (5 bases). Germline V lookup: CDR1 MNHEY, CDR2 SMNVEV (reference sequence). With 2 bases removed from V and 4 bases from J, the gap between germline ends came to 9 bases. This CDR3 is built from 15 residues. The CDR3 is CASSLGQRGANVLTF. In DNA form, the CDR3 reads TGTGCCAGCAGTTTAGGGCAGCGGGGGGCCAACGTCCTGACTTTC.